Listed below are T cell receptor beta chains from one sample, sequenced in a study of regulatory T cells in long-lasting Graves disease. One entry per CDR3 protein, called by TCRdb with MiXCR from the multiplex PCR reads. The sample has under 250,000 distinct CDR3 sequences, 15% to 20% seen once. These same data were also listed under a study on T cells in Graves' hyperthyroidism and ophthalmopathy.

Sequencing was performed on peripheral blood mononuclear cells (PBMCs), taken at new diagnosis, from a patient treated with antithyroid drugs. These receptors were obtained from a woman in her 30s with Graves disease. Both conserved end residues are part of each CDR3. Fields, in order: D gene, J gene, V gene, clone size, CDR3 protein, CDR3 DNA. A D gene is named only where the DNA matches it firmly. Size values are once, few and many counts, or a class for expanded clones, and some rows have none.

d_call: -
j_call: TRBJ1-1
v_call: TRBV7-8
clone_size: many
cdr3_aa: CASSPSRGPRYTEAFF
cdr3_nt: TGTGCCAGCAGCCCTTCCCGGGGGCCGAGGTACACTGAAGCTTTCTTT

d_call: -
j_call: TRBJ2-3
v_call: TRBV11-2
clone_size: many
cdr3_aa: CASSAQGDTQYF
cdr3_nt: TGTGCCAGCAGCGCCCAGGGAGATACGCAGTATTTT

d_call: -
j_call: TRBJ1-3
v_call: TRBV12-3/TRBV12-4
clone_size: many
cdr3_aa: CASSLLPARGSNTIYF
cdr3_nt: TGTGCCAGCAGTTTGCTACCGGCCAGGGGCTCGAACACCATATATTTT

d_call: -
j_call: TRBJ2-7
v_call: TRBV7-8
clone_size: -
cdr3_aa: CASVRNRNFSYEQYF
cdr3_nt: TGTGCCAGCGTCCGTAACCGGAACTTCTCCTACGAGCAGTACTTC

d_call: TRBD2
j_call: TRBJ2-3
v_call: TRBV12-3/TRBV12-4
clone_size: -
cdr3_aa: CASSSSGGTTDTQYF
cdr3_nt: TGTGCCAGCAGTTCTAGCGGGGGGACTACAGATACGCAGTATTTT

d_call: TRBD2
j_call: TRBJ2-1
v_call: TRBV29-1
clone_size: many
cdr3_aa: CSVGTSVSSYNEQFF
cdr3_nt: TGCAGCGTAGGGACTAGCGTGAGCTCCTACAATGAGCAGTTCTTC

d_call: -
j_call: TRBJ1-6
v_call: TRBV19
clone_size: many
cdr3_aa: CASRPDPNSPLHF
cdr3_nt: TGTGCCAGTAGACCCGACCCGAATTCACCCCTCCACTTT

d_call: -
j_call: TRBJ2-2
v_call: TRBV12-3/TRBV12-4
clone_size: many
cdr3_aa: CASSLTVNTGELFF
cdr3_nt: TGTGCCAGCAGTCTAACAGTGAACACCGGGGAGCTGTTTTTT

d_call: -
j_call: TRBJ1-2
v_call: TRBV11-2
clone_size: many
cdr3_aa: CASSQRGAGYTF
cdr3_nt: TGTGCCAGCAGCCAGCGGGGGGCTGGCTACACCTTC

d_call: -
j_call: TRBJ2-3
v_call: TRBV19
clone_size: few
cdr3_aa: CASSIGSGTDTQYF
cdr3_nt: TGTGCCAGTAGTATAGGAAGCGGCACAGATACGCAGTATTTT

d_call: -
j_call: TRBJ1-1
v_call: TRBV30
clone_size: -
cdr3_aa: CAWSVRGADTEACF
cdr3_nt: TGTGCCTGGAGTGTACGGGGCGCGGACACTGAAGCTTGCTTT

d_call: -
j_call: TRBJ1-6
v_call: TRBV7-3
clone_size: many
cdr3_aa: CASSRRVNNSPLHF
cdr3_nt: TGTGCCAGCAGCCGCAGGGTAAACAATTCACCCCTCCACTTT

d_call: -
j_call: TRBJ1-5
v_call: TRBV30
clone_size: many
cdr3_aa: CAWSVGAINQPQHF
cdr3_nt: TGTGCCTGGAGTGTAGGGGCAATCAATCAGCCCCAGCATTTT

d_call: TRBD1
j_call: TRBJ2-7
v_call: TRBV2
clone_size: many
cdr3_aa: CASTNRAGGSYEQYF
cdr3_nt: TGTGCCAGCACCAATCGGGCAGGGGGTTCCTACGAGCAGTACTTC

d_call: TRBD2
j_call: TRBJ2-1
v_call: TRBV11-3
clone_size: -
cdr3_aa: CASSPAGLAGDEQFF
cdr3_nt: TGTGCCAGCAGCCCGGCGGGACTAGCGGGGGATGAGCAGTTCTTC

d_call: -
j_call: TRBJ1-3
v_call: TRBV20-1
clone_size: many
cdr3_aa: CSARIIVPSGNTIYF
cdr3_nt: TGCAGTGCCCGGATAATCGTCCCTTCTGGAAACACCATATATTTT

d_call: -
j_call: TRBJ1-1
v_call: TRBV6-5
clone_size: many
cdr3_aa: CASSYFSRSKGWNTEAFF
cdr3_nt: TGTGCCAGCAGTTACTTTTCGAGGTCAAAGGGGTGGAACACTGAAGCTTTCTTT

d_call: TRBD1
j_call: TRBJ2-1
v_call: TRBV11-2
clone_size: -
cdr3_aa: CASSPTGGLEQFF
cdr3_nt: TGTGCCAGCAGCCCAACAGGGGGCTTGGAGCAGTTCTTC

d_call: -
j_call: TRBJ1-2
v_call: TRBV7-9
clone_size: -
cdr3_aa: CASSLDSGEDTF
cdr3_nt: TGTGCCAGCAGCTTAGACTCAGGGGAGGACACCTTC

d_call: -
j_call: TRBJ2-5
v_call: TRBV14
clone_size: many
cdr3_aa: CASSQGTVGEETQYF
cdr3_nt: TGTGCCAGCAGCCAAGGGACAGTTGGAGAGGAGACCCAGTACTTC

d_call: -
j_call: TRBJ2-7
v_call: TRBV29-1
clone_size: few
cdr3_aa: CSACHRPGPYEQYF
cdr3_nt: TGCAGCGCCTGCCATAGGCCTGGGCCCTACGAGCAGTACTTC

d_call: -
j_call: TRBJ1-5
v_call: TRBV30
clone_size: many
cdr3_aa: CAFGVSNQPQHF
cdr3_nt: TGTGCCTTTGGAGTTAGCAATCAGCCCCAGCATTTT

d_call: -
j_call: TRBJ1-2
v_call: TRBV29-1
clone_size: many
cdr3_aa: CSVFYSGVGYTF
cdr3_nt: TGCAGCGTTTTTTACTCAGGAGTAGGCTACACCTTC

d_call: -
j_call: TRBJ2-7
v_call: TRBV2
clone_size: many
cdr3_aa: CASSQTYEQYF
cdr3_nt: TGTGCCAGCAGCCAAACCTACGAGCAGTACTTC

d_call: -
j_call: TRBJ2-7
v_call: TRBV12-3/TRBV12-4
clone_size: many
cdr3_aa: CASSLVNRAAEKQYF
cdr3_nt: TGTGCCAGCAGTTTAGTTAACAGGGCGGCGGAGAAGCAGTACTTC

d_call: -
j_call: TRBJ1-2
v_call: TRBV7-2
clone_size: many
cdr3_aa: CASSLFSADYGYTF
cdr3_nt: TGTGCCAGCAGCTTATTTTCTGCCGACTATGGCTACACCTTC

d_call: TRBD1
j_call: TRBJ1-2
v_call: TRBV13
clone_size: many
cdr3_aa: CASSSADRAVSANYGYTF
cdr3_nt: TGTGCCAGCAGCTCGGCCGACAGGGCGGTCTCTGCTAACTATGGCTACACCTTC

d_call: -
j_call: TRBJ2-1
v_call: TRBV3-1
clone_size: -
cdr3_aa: CASSKAVGEQFF
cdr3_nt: TGTGCCAGCAGCAAAGCTGTCGGTGAGCAGTTCTTC

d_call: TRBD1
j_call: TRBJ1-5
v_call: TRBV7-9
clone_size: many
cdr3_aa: CASSLGTDQPQHF
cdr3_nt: TGTGCCAGCAGCTTGGGGACAGATCAGCCCCAGCATTTT

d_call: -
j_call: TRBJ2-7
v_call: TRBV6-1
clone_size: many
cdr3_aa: CASSPHPVRAIEQYF
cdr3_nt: TGTGCCAGCAGTCCGCACCCGGTCAGGGCCATCGAGCAGTACTTC

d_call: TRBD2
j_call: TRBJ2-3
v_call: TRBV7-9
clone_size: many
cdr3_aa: CASSYTGLADSTDTQYF
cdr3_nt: TGTGCCAGCAGCTACACCGGACTAGCGGATAGCACAGATACGCAGTATTTT

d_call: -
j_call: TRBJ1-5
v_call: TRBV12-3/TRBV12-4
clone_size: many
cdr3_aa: CASSLGQANQPQHF
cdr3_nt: TGTGCCAGCAGTTTGGGGCAGGCAAATCAGCCCCAGCATTTT

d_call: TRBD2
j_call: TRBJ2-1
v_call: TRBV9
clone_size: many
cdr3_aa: CASSDQGTSGSKEQFF
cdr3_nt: TGTGCCAGCAGCGACCAAGGGACTAGCGGGAGTAAAGAGCAGTTCTTC

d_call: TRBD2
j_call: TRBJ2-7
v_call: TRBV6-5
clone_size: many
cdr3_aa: CASSYSMGGGDEQYF
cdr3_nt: TGTGCCAGCAGTTACTCGATGGGCGGGGGGGACGAGCAGTACTTC

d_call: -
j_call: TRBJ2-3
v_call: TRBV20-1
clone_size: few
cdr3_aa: CSDLSTDTQYF
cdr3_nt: TGCAGTGATCTGTCCACAGATACGCAGTATTTT

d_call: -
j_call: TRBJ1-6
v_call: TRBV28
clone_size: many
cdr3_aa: CASTRSYNSPLHF
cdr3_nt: TGTGCCAGCACACGCTCCTATAATTCACCCCTCCACTTT

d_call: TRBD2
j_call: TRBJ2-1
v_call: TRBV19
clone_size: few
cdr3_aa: CASSPSREARRPEKEQFF
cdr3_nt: TGTGCCAGTAGTCCTTCCCGGGAGGCTAGGCGGCCCGAGAAGGAGCAGTTCTTC

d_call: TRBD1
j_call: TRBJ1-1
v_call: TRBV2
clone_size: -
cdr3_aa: CASSESETQGVTEAFF
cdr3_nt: TGTGCCAGCAGTGAATCCGAGACGCAGGGGGTCACTGAAGCTTTCTTT

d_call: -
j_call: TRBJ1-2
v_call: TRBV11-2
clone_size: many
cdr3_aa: CASSLGRSTSNYGYTF
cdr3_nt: TGTGCCAGCAGCTTGGGACGGAGTACCTCTAACTATGGCTACACCTTC

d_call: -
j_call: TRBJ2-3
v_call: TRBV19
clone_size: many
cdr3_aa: CASSSAGRTDTQYF
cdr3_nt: TGTGCCAGTAGTTCGGCTGGCCGCACAGATACGCAGTATTTT

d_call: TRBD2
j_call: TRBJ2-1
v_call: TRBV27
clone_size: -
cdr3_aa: CASKISGTSGSYEQFF
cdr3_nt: TGTGCCAGCAAGATTTCGGGGACTAGCGGGAGTTATGAGCAGTTCTTC

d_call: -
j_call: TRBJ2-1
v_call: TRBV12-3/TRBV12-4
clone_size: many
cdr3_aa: CASSGEPGLLYNEQFF
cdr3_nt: TGTGCCAGCTCAGGAGAGCCGGGACTTCTTTACAATGAGCAGTTCTTC

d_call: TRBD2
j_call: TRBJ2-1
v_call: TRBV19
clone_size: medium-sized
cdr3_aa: CASTAGDPYNEQFF
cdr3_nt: TGTGCCAGTACGGCGGGAGACCCCTACAATGAGCAGTTCTTC

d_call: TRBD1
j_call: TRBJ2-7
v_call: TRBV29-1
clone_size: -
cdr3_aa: CSVQGQGAYDEQYF
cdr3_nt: TGCAGCGTACAAGGACAGGGGGCCTATGACGAGCAGTACTTC

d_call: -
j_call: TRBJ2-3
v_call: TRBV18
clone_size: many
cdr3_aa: CASRPTSSTDTQYF
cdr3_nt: TGTGCCAGCCGGCCAACTAGCTCGACAGATACGCAGTATTTT

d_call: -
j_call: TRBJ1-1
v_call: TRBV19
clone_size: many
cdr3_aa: CASSIGSGGNTEAFF
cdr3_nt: TGTGCCAGTAGTATAGGAAGCGGGGGAAACACTGAAGCTTTCTTT

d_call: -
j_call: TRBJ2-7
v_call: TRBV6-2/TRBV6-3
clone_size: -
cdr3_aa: CASSYGGGASYEQYF
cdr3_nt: TGTGCCAGCAGTTACGGGGGGGGGGCCTCCTACGAGCAGTACTTC

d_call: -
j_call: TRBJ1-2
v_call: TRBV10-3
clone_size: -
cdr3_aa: CAISESIYGYTF
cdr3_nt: TGTGCCATCAGTGAGTCCATCTATGGCTACACCTTC

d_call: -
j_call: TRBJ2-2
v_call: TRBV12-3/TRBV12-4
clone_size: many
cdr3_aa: CASKQGGPTGELFF
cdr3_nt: TGTGCCAGCAAACAGGGAGGCCCCACCGGGGAGCTGTTTTTT

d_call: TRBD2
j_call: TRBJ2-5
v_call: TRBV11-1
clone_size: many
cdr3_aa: CASSLAGALETQYF
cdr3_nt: TGTGCCAGCAGCCTAGCGGGGGCCCTGGAGACCCAGTACTTC

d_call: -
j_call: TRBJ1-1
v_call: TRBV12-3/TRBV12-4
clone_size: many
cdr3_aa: CASRPKDLTEAFF
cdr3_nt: TGTGCCAGCAGACCCAAGGACCTCACTGAAGCTTTCTTT

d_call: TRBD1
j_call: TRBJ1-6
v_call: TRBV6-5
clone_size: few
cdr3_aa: CASSWDRANPPLHF
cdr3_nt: TGTGCCAGCAGTTGGGACAGGGCTAATCCACCCCTCCACTTT

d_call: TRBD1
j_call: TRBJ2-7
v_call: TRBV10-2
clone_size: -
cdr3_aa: CASRTGGAYEQYF
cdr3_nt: TGCGCCAGCAGGACAGGGGGCGCGTACGAGCAGTACTTC

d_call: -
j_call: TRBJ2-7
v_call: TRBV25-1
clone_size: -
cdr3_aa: CASSQTGPLHEQYF
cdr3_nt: TGTGCCAGCAGTCAAACAGGCCCTCTCCACGAGCAGTACTTC